The entry below describes one T cell receptor (beta chain). Its antigen is not identified. The data were taken from a study of cytomegalovirus exposure and HLA in healthy donors. The overall study: Samples from HLA-typed donors yielded 85 million to 95 million unique TCRs in an early data release. Study conclusions and caveats: Most sequenced TCRs were rare (though some public TCRs occurred in many donors). From TCR beta sequences, most subjects' HLA-A and HLA-B alleles were reportedly predicted accurately.

Trimming removed 3 bases from V and 7 bases from J, with 17 bases in between. CDR1 and CDR2 (germline): SGHDT, YYEEEE. The CDR3 consists of 15 residues. Among the donors, all were healthy bone marrow donors. PCR amplification relied on 60 Vbeta primers (plus 13 Jbeta primers). Produced via immunoSEQ multiplex PCR; TCRdb's table is partial and in-frame only. The sample contains around 170,000 clones, roughly 82% of which appear only once. Sequenced sample: PBMCs. This chain joins TRBV5-6 and TRBJ1-5; a possible D gene is TRBD1 (6 bases). This receptor was obtained from a woman aged 45-65 years in good health and CMV-seropositive. DNA of the CDR3: TGTGCCAGCAGCTCTTGGGGGGCGGGGGGGCAGCCCCAGCATTTT. Its protein is CASSSWGAGGQPQHF.